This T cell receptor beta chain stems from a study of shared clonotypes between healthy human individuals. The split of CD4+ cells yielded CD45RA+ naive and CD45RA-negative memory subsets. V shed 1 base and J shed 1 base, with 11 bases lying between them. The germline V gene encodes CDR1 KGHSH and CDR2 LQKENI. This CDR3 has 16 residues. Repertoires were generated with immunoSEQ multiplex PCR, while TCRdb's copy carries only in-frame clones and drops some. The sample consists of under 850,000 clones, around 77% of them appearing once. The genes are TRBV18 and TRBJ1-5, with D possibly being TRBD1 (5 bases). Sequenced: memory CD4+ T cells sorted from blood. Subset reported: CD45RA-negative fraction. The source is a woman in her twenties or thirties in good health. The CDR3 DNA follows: TGTGCCAGCTCACCACGAGGGGCGGGAAGCAATCAGCCCCAGCATTTT. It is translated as CASSPRGAGSNQPQHF.